This paragraph reports one T cell receptor beta chain. As yet, its antigen is unknown. The V gene end was trimmed by 3 bases and the J gene end by 3 bases; junction bases not matched to a gene: 5. The CDR3 length is 15 residues. Germline V CDR1 and CDR2: LNHDA, SQIVND (reference sequence). The data belong to a study of cytomegalovirus exposure and HLA in healthy donors. Researchers ran the PCR with 60 Vbeta and 13 Jbeta primers. Assay used: immunoSEQ multiplex PCR; TCRdb lists only in-frame clones, some missing. The sample holds 60,000 to 70,000 clones, roughly 70% seen once. Study-wide results and limits: The dataset shows that most TCR sequences were rare, while some public TCRs occurred in many donors. About 87% or about 30% of the time was how often most TCR beta V segments were productive, according to an earlier analysis.

The TCR was taken from a man aged 50 to 60 in good health and CMV-seropositive. The sample taken for sequencing was PBMCs. J is TRBJ2-5 and V is TRBV19; TRBD1 aligns across 9 bases. CDR3 in amino acids: CASSIGTGQKETQYF. In DNA form, the CDR3 reads TGTGCCAGTAGTATTGGGACAGGGCAAAAAGAGACCCAGTACTTC.